This T cell receptor (beta chain) was found in a study of blood T cell repertoires in COVID-19. Study as a whole: The origin of the acute and convalescent COVID-19 samples was the United States, Italy and Spain. The cDNA or gDNA used as material had been derived from T cells, B-cell-depleted T cells, or PBMCs.

In the source study's methods: Amplification from reference gene primers served as the basis for estimated nucleated cell counts. The protocol was immunoSEQ multiplex PCR, while the TCRdb copy is restricted to in-frame clones and leaves out a portion. That table gives V, J and clone size, and the DNA gave D and trimming. The table has around 310,000 clones, roughly 90% seen once. The CDR3 length is 15 residues. Trimming took 4 bases from V and 4 from J; bases not matched to a gene: 8. CDR1 and CDR2 from the germline V gene are SGDLS and YYNGEE. The sequenced material came from peripheral blood. The chain joins TRBV9 to TRBJ1-2, with TRBD1 matching over 9 bases. The TCR originated in a woman between 50 and 59 years old with active or convalescent COVID-19. CDR3 nucleotide sequence: TGTGCCAGCAGCCCCCGGGACAGGGATACCTATGGCTACACCTTC. This translates into CASSPRDRDTYGYTF.